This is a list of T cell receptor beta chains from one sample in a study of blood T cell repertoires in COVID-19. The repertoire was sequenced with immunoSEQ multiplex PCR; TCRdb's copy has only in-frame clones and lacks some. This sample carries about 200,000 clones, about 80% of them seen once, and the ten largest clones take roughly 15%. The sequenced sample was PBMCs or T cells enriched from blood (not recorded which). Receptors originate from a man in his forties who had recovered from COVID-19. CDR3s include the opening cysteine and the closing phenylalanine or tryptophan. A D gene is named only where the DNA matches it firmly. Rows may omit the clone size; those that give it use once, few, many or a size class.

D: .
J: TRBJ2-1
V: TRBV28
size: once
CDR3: CASRDLLTLFF
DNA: TGTGCCAGCCGAGATCTGCTCACTCTGTTCTTC

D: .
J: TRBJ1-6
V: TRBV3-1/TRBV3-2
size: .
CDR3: CASSELFSYSPLHF
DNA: TGTGCCAGCAGCGAACTATTTTCTTATTCACCCCTCCACTTT

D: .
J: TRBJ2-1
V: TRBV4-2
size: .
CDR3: CASSRGPSALSSYNEQFF
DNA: TGTGCCAGCAGCCGAGGACCTAGCGCGCTAAGCTCCTACAATGAGCAGTTCTTC

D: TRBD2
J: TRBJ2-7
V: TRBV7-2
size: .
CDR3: CASSLVASGSYEQYF
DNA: TGTGCCAGCAGCTTAGTGGCTAGCGGGTCCTACGAGCAGTACTTC

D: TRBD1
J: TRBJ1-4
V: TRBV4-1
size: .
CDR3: CASSQDPRQGSTNEKLFF
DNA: TGCGCCAGCAGCCAAGATCCTAGACAGGGTTCAACTAATGAAAAACTGTTTTTT

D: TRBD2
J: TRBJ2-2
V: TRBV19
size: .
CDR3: CASSIGGRANTGELFF
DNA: TGTGCCAGTAGTATAGGAGGGAGGGCGAACACCGGGGAGCTGTTTTTT

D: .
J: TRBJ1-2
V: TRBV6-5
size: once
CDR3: CASSYSVAVNSGYTF
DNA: TGTGCCAGCAGTTACTCTGTGGCGGTGAATTCTGGCTACACCTTC

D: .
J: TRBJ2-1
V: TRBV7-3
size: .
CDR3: CASSLIAGPYNEQFF
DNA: TGTGCCAGCAGCTTAATCGCGGGACCGTACAATGAGCAGTTCTTC

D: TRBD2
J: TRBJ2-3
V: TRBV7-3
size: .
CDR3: CASSLVGTSDTQYF
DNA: TGTGCCAGCAGCTTAGTCGGGACTAGCGATACGCAGTATTTT

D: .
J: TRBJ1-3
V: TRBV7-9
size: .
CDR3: CASRRTPTGGNTIYF
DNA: TGTGCCAGCCGACGGACTCCTACGGGAGGAAACACCATATATTTT

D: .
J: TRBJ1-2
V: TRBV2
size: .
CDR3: CASSDVGASGYGYTF
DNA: TGTGCCAGCAGTGACGTGGGGGCCTCCGGCTATGGCTACACCTTC

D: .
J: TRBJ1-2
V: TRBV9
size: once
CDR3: CASSVDSTTFYGYTF
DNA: TGTGCCAGCAGCGTAGATTCGACAACCTTTTATGGCTACACCTTC

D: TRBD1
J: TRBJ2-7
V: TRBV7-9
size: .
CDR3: CASSLARTGEQYF
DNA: TGTGCCAGCAGCTTAGCTAGGACAGGGGAGCAGTACTTC

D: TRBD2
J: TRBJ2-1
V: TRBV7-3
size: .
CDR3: CASSLGLAAGEQFF
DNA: TGTGCCAGCAGCTTAGGACTAGCGGCGGGTGAGCAGTTCTTC

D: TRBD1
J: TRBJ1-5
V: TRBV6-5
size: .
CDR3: CASRPTGRNQPQHF
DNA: TGTGCCAGCAGACCGACAGGGCGCAATCAGCCCCAGCATTTT

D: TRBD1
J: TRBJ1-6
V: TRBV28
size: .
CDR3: CASRTGTGITYNSPLHF
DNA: TGTGCCAGCAGAACCGGGACAGGGATAACCTATAATTCACCCCTCCACTTT

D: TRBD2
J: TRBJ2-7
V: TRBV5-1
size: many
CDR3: CASRVRVASGSNPYSYEQYF
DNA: TGCGCCAGCAGGGTCCGGGTTGCTAGCGGGAGTAACCCGTACTCCTACGAGCAGTACTTC

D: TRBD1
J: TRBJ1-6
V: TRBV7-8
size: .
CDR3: CASSSYRGGNSPLHF
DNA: TGTGCCAGCAGCTCCTACAGGGGTGGGAATTCACCCCTCCACTTT